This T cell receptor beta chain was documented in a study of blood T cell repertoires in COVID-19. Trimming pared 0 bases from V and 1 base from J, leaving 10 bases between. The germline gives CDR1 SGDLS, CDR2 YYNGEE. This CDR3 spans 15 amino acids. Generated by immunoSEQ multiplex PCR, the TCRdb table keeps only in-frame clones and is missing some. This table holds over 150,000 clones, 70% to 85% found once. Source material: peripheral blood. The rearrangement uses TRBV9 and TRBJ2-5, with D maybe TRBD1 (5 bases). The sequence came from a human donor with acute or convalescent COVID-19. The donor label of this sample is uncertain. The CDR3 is CASSVEGQGQETQYF. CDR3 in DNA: TGTGCCAGCAGCGTAGAAGGGCAGGGCCAAGAGACCCAGTACTTC.